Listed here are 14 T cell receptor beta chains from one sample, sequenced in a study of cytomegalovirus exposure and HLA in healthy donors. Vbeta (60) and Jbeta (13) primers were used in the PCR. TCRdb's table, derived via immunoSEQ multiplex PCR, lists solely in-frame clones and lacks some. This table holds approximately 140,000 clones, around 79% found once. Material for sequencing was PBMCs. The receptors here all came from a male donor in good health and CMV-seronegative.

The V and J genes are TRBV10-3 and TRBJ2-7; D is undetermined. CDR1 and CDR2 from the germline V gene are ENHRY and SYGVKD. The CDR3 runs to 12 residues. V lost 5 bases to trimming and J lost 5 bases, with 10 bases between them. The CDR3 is CAISTLGDEQYF. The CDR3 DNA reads TGTGCCATCAGTACTTTGGGCGACGAGCAGTACTTC.

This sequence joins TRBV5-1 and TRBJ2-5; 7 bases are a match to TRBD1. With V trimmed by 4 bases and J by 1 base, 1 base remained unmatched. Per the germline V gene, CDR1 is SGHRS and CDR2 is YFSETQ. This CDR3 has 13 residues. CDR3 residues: CASSRDSQETQYF. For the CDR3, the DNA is TGCGCCAGCAGCCGGGACAGCCAAGAGACCCAGTACTTC.

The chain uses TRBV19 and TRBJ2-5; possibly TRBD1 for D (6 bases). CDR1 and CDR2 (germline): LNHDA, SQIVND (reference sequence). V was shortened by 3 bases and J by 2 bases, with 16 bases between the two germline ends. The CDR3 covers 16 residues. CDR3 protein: CASSIRGARGQETQYF. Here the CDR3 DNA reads TGTGCCAGTAGTATTCGGGGCGCGAGGGGGCAAGAGACCCAGTACTTC. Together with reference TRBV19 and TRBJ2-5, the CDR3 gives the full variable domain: DGGITQSPKYLFRKEGQNVTLSCEQNLNHDAMYWYRQDPGQGLRLIYYSQIVNDFQKGDIAEGYSVSREKKESFPLTVTSAQKNPTAFYLCASSIRGARGQETQYFGPGTRLLVL.

This CDR3 reads CASIPLGLAGVSGANVLTF. CDR3 nucleotide sequence: TGTGCCAGTATCCCCCTCGGACTAGCGGGAGTTTCTGGGGCCAACGTCCTGACTTTC. The chain carries TRBV19 and TRBJ2-6; 13 bases are shared with TRBD2. Trimming removed 7 bases from V and 1 base from J; junction bases left unmatched: 10. The germline gives CDR1 LNHDA, CDR2 SQIVND (reference sequence). This CDR3 contains 19 residues.

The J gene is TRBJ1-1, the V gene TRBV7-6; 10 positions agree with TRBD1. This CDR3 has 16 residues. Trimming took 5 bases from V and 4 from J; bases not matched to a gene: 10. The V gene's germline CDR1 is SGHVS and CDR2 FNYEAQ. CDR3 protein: CASSGWDRGDGTEAFF. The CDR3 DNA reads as TGTGCCAGCAGCGGCTGGGACAGGGGAGATGGCACTGAAGCTTTCTTT.

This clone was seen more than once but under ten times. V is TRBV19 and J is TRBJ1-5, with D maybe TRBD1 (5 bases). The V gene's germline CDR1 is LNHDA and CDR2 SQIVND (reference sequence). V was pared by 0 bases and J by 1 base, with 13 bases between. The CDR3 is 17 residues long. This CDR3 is CASSIDFGGVSNQPQHF. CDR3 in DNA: TGTGCCAGTAGTATAGATTTCGGGGGTGTGAGCAATCAGCCCCAGCATTTT.

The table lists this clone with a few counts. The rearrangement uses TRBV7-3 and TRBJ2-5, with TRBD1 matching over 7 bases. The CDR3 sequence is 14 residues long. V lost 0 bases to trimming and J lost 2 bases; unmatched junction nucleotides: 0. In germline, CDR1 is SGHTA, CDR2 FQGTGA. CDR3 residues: CASSLTGQQETQYF. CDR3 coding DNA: TGTGCCAGCAGCTTAACGGGACAGCAAGAGACCCAGTACTTC.

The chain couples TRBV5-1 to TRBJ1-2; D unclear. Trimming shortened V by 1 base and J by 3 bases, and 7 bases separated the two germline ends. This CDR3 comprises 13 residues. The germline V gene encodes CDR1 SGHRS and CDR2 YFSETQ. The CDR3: CASSLNNYYGYTF. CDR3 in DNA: TGCGCCAGCAGCTTGAACAATTACTATGGCTACACCTTC.

The CDR3: CASSQLDRGYGYTF. CDR3 DNA sequence: TGCGCCAGCAGCCAACTAGACAGGGGATATGGCTACACCTTC. The chain combines TRBV4-3 with TRBJ1-2, with TRBD1 matching over 8 bases. This CDR3 is 14 amino acids long. Trimming took 2 bases from V and 5 from J; bases not matched to a gene: 4. The germline V gene has CDR1 LGHNA and CDR2 YSLEER.

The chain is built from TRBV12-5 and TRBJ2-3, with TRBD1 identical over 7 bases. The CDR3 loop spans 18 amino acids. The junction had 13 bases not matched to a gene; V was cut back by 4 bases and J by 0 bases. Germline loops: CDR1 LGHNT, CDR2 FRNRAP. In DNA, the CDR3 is TGTGCTAGTGGTTCAGGTGCCAAGGGACAGACTAGCACAGATACGCAGTATTTT. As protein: CASGSGAKGQTSTDTQYF.

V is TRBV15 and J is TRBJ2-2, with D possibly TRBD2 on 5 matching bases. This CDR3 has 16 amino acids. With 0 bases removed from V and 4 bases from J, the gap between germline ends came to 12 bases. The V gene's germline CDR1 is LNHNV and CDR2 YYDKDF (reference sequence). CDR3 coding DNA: TGTGCCACCAGCAGAGATCCGGGATTCGGCACCGGGGAGCTGTTTTTT. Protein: CATSRDPGFGTGELFF.

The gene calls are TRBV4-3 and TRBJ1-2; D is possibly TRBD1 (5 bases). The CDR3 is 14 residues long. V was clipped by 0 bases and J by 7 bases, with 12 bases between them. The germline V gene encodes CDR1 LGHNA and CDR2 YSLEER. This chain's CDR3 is CASSQEQAAGGYTF. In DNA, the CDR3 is TGCGCCAGCAGCCAAGAACAGGCGGCTGGTGGCTACACCTTC.

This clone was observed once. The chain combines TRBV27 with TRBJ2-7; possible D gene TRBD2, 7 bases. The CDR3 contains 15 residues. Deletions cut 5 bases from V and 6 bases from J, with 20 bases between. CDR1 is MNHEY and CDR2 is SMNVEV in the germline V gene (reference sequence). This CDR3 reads CASSRGDRPSGEQYF. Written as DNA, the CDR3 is TGTGCCAGCAGTAGGGGCGACAGGCCTAGCGGCGAGCAGTACTTC.

CDR3 nucleotides: TGTGCCAGCAGCCAAAACATCAATTCCTACGAGCAGTACTTC. Protein product: CASSQNINSYEQYF. The J gene is TRBJ2-7, the V gene TRBV6-1; no definite D call. The CDR3 consists of 14 residues. The germline V gene has CDR1 MNHNS and CDR2 SASEGT. Trimming removed 6 bases at V and 1 base at J, with 13 bases between.